A selection of T cell receptor beta chains follows, all from one sample in a study of blood T cell repertoires in COVID-19. Sequenced by immunoSEQ multiplex PCR; TCRdb stores in-frame clones only, minus some. The data hold approximately 89,000 clones, with more than 70% observed a single time. The sample comprised peripheral blood. The receptor set was obtained from a woman aged 65 to 85 with acute or convalescent COVID-19. Both conserved end residues are part of each CDR3. D genes are given only for firm matches. Clone size is not always given. Where it is, it says once, few, many or a class for expanded clones.

D,length,V,size,J,CDR3,DNA
.,14,TRBV3-1/TRBV3-2,.,TRBJ2-1,CASSQRTHKGEQFF,TGTGCCAGCAGCCAAAGGACCCATAAGGGGGAGCAGTTCTTC
.,13,TRBV7-9,.,TRBJ1-1,CASSQSSVTEAFF,TGTGCCAGCAGCCAATCGTCGGTCACTGAAGCTTTCTTT
TRBD1,14,TRBV28,many,TRBJ1-6,CASTLDRGRSPLHF,TGTGCCAGCACCCTGGACAGGGGACGGTCACCCCTCCACTTT
TRBD1,15,TRBV11-3,.,TRBJ2-1,CASSPGGRSYNEQFF,TGTGCCAGCAGTCCAGGGGGAAGATCCTACAATGAGCAGTTCTTC
TRBD1,15,TRBV5-5,.,TRBJ2-5,CASSFGDRDMGTQYF,TGTGCCAGCAGCTTCGGAGACAGGGATATGGGGACCCAGTACTTC
.,15,TRBV6-5,.,TRBJ2-3,CASSPYPGVADTQYF,TGTGCCAGCAGTCCTTATCCGGGGGTTGCAGATACGCAGTATTTT
.,15,TRBV10-2,.,TRBJ2-1,CASSLTRAVRNEQFF,TGCGCCAGCAGTCTAACTAGGGCGGTGAGGAATGAGCAGTTCTTC
.,14,TRBV6-2/TRBV6-3,.,TRBJ1-2,CASSYPSRFYGYTF,TGTGCCAGCAGTTACCCATCCCGGTTCTATGGCTACACCTTC
TRBD1,15,TRBV5-1,.,TRBJ1-1,CASSLFRGLSTEAFF,TGCGCCAGCAGCTTGTTCAGGGGGCTTAGCACTGAAGCTTTCTTT
.,12,TRBV5-1,.,TRBJ2-4,CASSSGQYIQYF,TGCGCCAGCAGCTCCGGACAATACATTCAGTACTTC
.,16,TRBV21-1,.,TRBJ1-4,CASSRRNGQGLEKLFF,TGTGCCAGCAGCCGGCGAAATGGACAGGGATTGGAAAAACTGTTTTTT
TRBD2,16,TRBV5-6,.,TRBJ2-3,CASSFLSGRAADTQYF,TGTGCCAGCAGCTTCCTTAGCGGGAGGGCCGCAGATACGCAGTATTTT
.,15,TRBV4-3,.,TRBJ1-2,CASSQDPRRYYGYTF,TGCGCCAGCAGCCAAGACCCACGCAGGTATTATGGCTACACCTTC
.,14,TRBV9,.,TRBJ2-3,CASTRGRSTDTQYF,TGTGCCAGCACCAGGGGAAGGAGCACAGATACGCAGTATTTT
.,17,TRBV11-2,.,TRBJ2-3,CASSPSAAWVPWDTQYF,TGTGCCAGCAGCCCGAGCGCAGCCTGGGTTCCGTGGGATACGCAGTATTTT
.,18,TRBV13,.,TRBJ1-1,CASSRFEDIVSTNTEAFF,TGTGCCAGCAGCCGCTTCGAGGACATCGTGTCGACAAACACTGAAGCTTTCTTT
.,16,TRBV24-1,few,TRBJ2-2,CATSRSTVQTAGELFF,TGTGCCACCAGTCGGTCAACGGTACAGACCGCCGGGGAGCTGTTTTTT
.,16,TRBV7-9,.,TRBJ1-3,CASSPITGFSGNTIYF,TGTGCCAGCAGCCCCATTACAGGGTTCTCTGGAAACACCATATATTTT
.,16,TRBV6-4,.,TRBJ2-1,CASSERAGEGDNEQFF,TGTGCCAGCAGTGAGAGGGCAGGGGAAGGGGACAATGAGCAGTTCTTC
.,17,TRBV7-8,few,TRBJ2-4,CASVATSGVLAKNIQYF,TGTGCCAGCGTGGCCACCTCGGGAGTTCTAGCCAAAAACATTCAGTACTTC
TRBD2,15,TRBV5-1,.,TRBJ2-3,CASTRGGTSTDTQYF,TGCGCCAGCACGCGGGGGGGTACAAGCACAGATACGCAGTATTTT
.,10,TRBV20-1,.,TRBJ1-2,CRAGLDGYTF,TGCAGGGCGGGTTTAGATGGCTACACCTTC
TRBD1,14,TRBV27,.,TRBJ1-5,CASRDRGINQPQHF,TGTGCCAGCCGGGACAGGGGTATCAATCAGCCCCAGCATTTT
.,14,TRBV5-1,.,TRBJ1-1,CASSKEPAGVKAFF,TGCGCCAGCAGCAAAGAACCCGCGGGGGTCAAAGCTTTCTTT
TRBD1,15,TRBV6-5,.,TRBJ1-1,CASSYRRDRGRSAFF,TGTGCCAGCAGTTACCGGCGGGACAGGGGCCGATCAGCTTTCTTT
.,15,TRBV12-5,.,TRBJ2-1,CASGLNPGHYNEQFF,TGTGCTAGTGGTTTGAACCCGGGACACTACAATGAGCAGTTCTTC
.,12,TRBV7-9,once,TRBJ1-5,CASSFRDQPQHF,TGTGCCAGCAGCTTCAGGGATCAGCCCCAGCATTTT
TRBD1,16,TRBV6-2/TRBV6-3,.,TRBJ1-5,CASSYGTVYSNQPQHF,TGTGCCAGCAGTTACGGGACAGTTTATAGCAATCAGCCCCAGCATTTT
.,15,TRBV19,.,TRBJ1-2,CASSLKGQRNYGYTF,TGTGCCAGTAGTTTGAAAGGACAGAGAAACTATGGCTACACCTTC
TRBD1,15,TRBV24-1,.,TRBJ2-4,CATSDDRTGKNIQYF,TGTGCCACCAGTGACGACCGGACAGGGAAAAACATTCAGTACTTC
.,13,TRBV6-4,few,TRBJ2-5,CASKKGQGETQYF,TGTGCCAGCAAGAAGGGGCAGGGAGAGACCCAGTACTTC
.,13,TRBV6-6,.,TRBJ1-1,CASSYQGNTEAFF,TGTGCCAGCAGTTACCAGGGAAACACTGAAGCTTTCTTT
TRBD1,15,TRBV3-1/TRBV3-2,few,TRBJ1-2,CASSSSPQGVYGYTF,TGTGCCAGCAGCTCCTCACCGCAGGGGGTCTATGGCTACACCTTC
.,16,TRBV6-1,once,TRBJ2-2,CASSEPRTVYTGELFF,TGTGCCAGCAGTGAACCACGGACAGTTTACACAGGGGAGCTGTTTTTT
TRBD1,13,TRBV12-3/TRBV12-4,.,TRBJ1-1,CASSPGQESEAFF,TGTGCCAGCAGTCCAGGACAGGAGTCTGAAGCTTTCTTT
TRBD2,18,TRBV5-4,.,TRBJ2-3,CASSPPGLAGTRTDTQYF,TGTGCCAGCAGCCCGCCGGGACTAGCGGGGACACGCACAGATACGCAGTATTTT
.,13,TRBV3-1/TRBV3-2,.,TRBJ1-2,CASSQGSNYGYTF,TGTGCCAGCAGCCAAGGCAGTAACTATGGCTACACCTTC
TRBD1,16,TRBV2,.,TRBJ2-1,CASSGLGQGGQNEQFF,TGTGCCAGCAGTGGCCTGGGACAGGGGGGACAGAATGAGCAGTTCTTC
TRBD2,14,TRBV10-3,.,TRBJ2-3,CATGLAVVTDTQYF,TGTGCCACCGGACTAGCGGTGGTCACAGATACGCAGTATTTT
.,17,TRBV4-3,.,TRBJ1-3,CASSQDSAVSSGNTIYF,TGCGCCAGCAGCCAAGATAGCGCGGTCAGCTCTGGAAACACCATATATTTT
.,14,TRBV6-2/TRBV6-3,.,TRBJ1-4,CASSSVAANEKLFF,TGTGCCAGCAGTTCGGTTGCTGCTAATGAAAAACTGTTTTTT